This T cell receptor beta chain was found in a study of response to subunit inactivated influenza vaccine. This CDR3 contains 15 residues. V shed 6 bases and J 3 bases; nucleotides not matched to a gene: 6. Germline-derived CDR1 and CDR2 are SGHRS and YFSETQ. TCRdb independently ran MiXCR on the RT-PCR reads; one entry per CDR3 protein. Of around 190,000 distinct CDR3 sequences in the sample, about 10% are singletons; the top ten hold roughly 10%. This clonotype appeared a few times. The sequence came from a man aged 45-65 years who received an inactivated influenza vaccine. The material was non-naive T cells sorted from PBMCs, obtained on the day of vaccination. The chain combines TRBV5-1 with TRBJ2-2; TRBD1 aligns across 9 bases. In DNA form, the CDR3 reads TGCGCCAGCAACCTATGGACAGGGGACACCGGGGAGCTGTTTTTT. Translated: CASNLWTGDTGELFF.